The 6 T cell receptor beta chains listed next were all sequenced from one sample in a study of cytomegalovirus exposure and HLA in healthy donors. Primers included in the PCR were 60 Vbeta and 13 Jbeta primers. The data were produced by immunoSEQ multiplex PCR, yet TCRdb's version contains in-frame clones alone and is incomplete. Of 150,000 to 200,000 clones listed, roughly 79% are singletons. The sequencing sample was made of PBMCs. Source of these receptors: a woman aged 45-60 years in good health and CMV-seronegative.

This clone was found once. The V call is TRBV5-1, the J call TRBJ2-1, with a weak D call TRBD2 (6 bases). This CDR3 comprises 13 residues. Trimming left V 3 bases short and J 7 bases short, with 11 bases between. The V gene's germline CDR1 is SGHRS and CDR2 YFSETQ. CDR3 amino acids: CASSSLAANEQFF. The CDR3 nucleotides read TGCGCCAGCAGCTCTTTAGCGGCAAATGAGCAGTTCTTC.

The rearrangement uses TRBV10-2 and TRBJ2-1; D perhaps matches TRBD2 (5 bases). V lost 11 bases and J lost 5, with 13 bases in between. Germline V gene lookup returns CDR1 WSHSY and CDR2 SAAADI. There are 12 residues in the CDR3. The CDR3 region has the DNA TGCGCCTGCGGGCGGAGAAACAATGAGCAGTTCTTC. Protein sequence: CACGRRNNEQFF.

Concerning this clone: A junction boundary mismatches the germline segment, possibly from a read error. The chain uses TRBV7-9 and TRBJ2-2; D possibly corresponds to TRBD1 (6 bases). Per germline, CDR1 SEHNR and CDR2 FQNEAQ (reference sequence). The CDR3 extends over 15 amino acids. In DNA form, the CDR3 reads TGTTCCAGCAGCAAGGGGAAGGGGGAGACCGGGGAGCTGTTTTTT. It translates to CSSSKGKGETGELFF.

This clone was detected only a few times. The chain's CDR3 is CASSATPGLGSIDQPQHF. CDR3 coding DNA: TGTGCCAGCAGTGCGACCCCGGGTCTGGGTAGTATCGATCAGCCCCAGCATTTT. The chain couples TRBV28 to TRBJ1-5; no reliable D call. This CDR3 comprises 18 residues. Between the trimmed V and J ends, which lost 5 bases and 5 bases, there was a span of 25 bases. From germline, CDR1 is MDHEN and CDR2 SYDVKM.

The V call is TRBV7-2, the J call TRBJ2-7, with D possibly being TRBD2 (5 bases). Germline-derived CDR1 and CDR2 are SGHTA and FQGNSA. There are 13 residues in the CDR3. V shed 1 base and J shed 6 bases, with 10 bases lying between them. The CDR3 DNA reads as TGTGCCAGCAGCTTAGTCGGGGTTGGCGAGCAGTACTTC. Protein: CASSLVGVGEQYF.

This clone was seen a single time. This chain connects TRBV5-1 to TRBJ2-7; 11 bases match TRBD2. Germline V gene data show CDR1 as SGHRS and CDR2 as YFSETQ. V lost 0 bases to trimming and J lost 3 bases; unmatched junction nucleotides: 8. The CDR3 has 17 residues. CDR3 sequence: CASSLGIAGGINYEQYF. CDR3 in DNA: TGCGCCAGCAGCTTGGGCATAGCGGGGGGGATAAACTACGAGCAGTACTTC.